The source of this T cell receptor (beta chain) is a study of T cell repertoires in cytomegalovirus infection. In TCRdb, the reads were re-called with MiXCR into one record per CDR3 protein. The table has roughly 500,000 distinct CDR3 sequences, around 35% seen once. A few counts support this clonotype. Its antigen is currently unknown. The source of this sequence is a human donor in good health (CMV status not recorded). Some clones in this sample may be carry-over from other donors' samples. The source material was cultured PBMCs, sampled from culture after CMV antigen stimulation.

The CDR3 reads CASSLWGLDSSYEQYV. CDR3 nucleotide sequence: TGTGCCAGCAGCTTGTGGGGACTGGATAGCTCCTACGAGCAGTACGTC. The chain employs TRBV7-2 and TRBJ2-7; D is perhaps TRBD2 (6 bases). This CDR3 has 16 residues. Germline CDR1 is SGHTA and CDR2 is FQGNSA. V was trimmed by 3 bases and J by 0 bases, leaving 15 bases between them.